These T cell receptor beta chains were read from a single sample in a study of T cell changes during pregnancy in multiple sclerosis. The data were produced by immunoSEQ multiplex PCR, yet TCRdb's version contains in-frame clones alone and is incomplete. Of some 31,000 clones listed, around 90% are singletons. The sample consisted of CD4+ T cells from peripheral blood mononuclear cells, taken in the second trimester of pregnancy. The receptors were sampled from a female donor in good health, enrolled as a control in a pregnancy study. CDR3s include the opening cysteine and the closing phenylalanine or tryptophan. A D gene is named only where the DNA matches it firmly. Rows give clone size only sometimes, using once, few, many, or a class for an expanded clone.

TRBJ1-1,.,TRBV5-6,.,CASSLDLGAANTEAFF,TGTGCCAGCAGCTTGGATTTGGGGGCGGCGAACACTGAAGCTTTCTTT
TRBJ2-3,.,TRBV30,.,CAYGEGAGDTQYF,TGTGCCTATGGAGAGGGCGCCGGAGATACGCAGTATTTT
TRBJ2-7,.,TRBV18,.,CASSGTDSTYEQYF,TGTGCCAGCTCCGGGACTGACTCAACCTACGAGCAGTACTTC
TRBJ2-7,.,TRBV7-9,once,CATSVRAGFYEQYF,TGTGCCACCAGTGTGAGGGCGGGATTCTACGAGCAGTACTTC
TRBJ1-1,TRBD1,TRBV30,once,CAWKKGQGHFLVTEAFF,TGTGCCTGGAAGAAGGGACAGGGACATTTTTTGGTCACTGAAGCTTTCTTT
TRBJ2-7,.,TRBV6-1,.,CASTPAGFTYEQYF,TGTGCCAGCACCCCCGCGGGGTTTACCTACGAGCAGTACTTC
TRBJ2-3,TRBD1,TRBV5-4,.,CASSGGQGGFTDTQYF,TGTGCCAGCAGCGGAGGACAGGGGGGCTTCACAGATACGCAGTATTTT
TRBJ2-1,TRBD1,TRBV27,.,CASSTTGGLFF,TGTGCCAGCAGTACTACAGGGGGCTTATTCTTC
TRBJ1-3,TRBD1,TRBV4-1,.,CASSQTGQGNTIYF,TGCGCCAGCAGCCAAACGGGACAGGGAAACACCATATATTTT
TRBJ1-5,.,TRBV6-5,.,CASSSTPAVRNQPQHF,TGTGCCAGCAGTTCCACCCCGGCGGTTCGGAATCAGCCCCAGCATTTT
TRBJ1-5,TRBD1,TRBV27,.,CASSLGEERDRPRWGNQPQHF,TGTGCCAGCAGTCTCGGCGAAGAGAGGGACAGACCAAGGTGGGGCAATCAGCCCCAGCATTTT
TRBJ1-6,.,TRBV30,.,CASTLPGGGKSPLHF,TGTGCGTCAACACTCCCGGGGGGGGGAAAATCACCCCTCCACTTT
TRBJ1-1,.,TRBV30,few,CAWRREGNTEAFF,TGTGCCTGGAGACGTGAGGGGAACACTGAAGCTTTCTTT
TRBJ2-5,.,TRBV18,.,CASSNHRGTQYF,TGTGCCAGCTCTAACCACCGGGGGACCCAGTACTTC
TRBJ1-6,.,TRBV27,.,CASSPIAGANSPLHF,TGTGCCAGCAGCCCCATAGCGGGGGCAAATTCACCCCTCCACTTT
TRBJ1-2,TRBD1,TRBV27,.,CASRKTGPNGYTF,TGTGCCAGCAGAAAGACAGGGCCTAATGGCTACACCTTC
TRBJ1-3,.,TRBV29-1,.,CSVVRESGNTIYF,TGCAGCGTCGTGAGGGAGTCTGGAAACACCATATATTTT
TRBJ1-2,.,TRBV19,.,CASGMRGGFF,TGTGCCAGCGGGATGAGGGGAGGCTTCTTC
TRBJ2-1,TRBD2,TRBV2,few,CASSRSSGYNEQFF,TGTGCCAGCAGTCGGTCTAGCGGTTACAATGAGCAGTTCTTC
TRBJ2-3,TRBD1,TRBV5-1,.,CASSLGPTGGADTQYF,TGCGCCAGCAGCTTAGGCCCGACAGGGGGCGCAGATACGCAGTATTTT
TRBJ2-5,.,TRBV4-1,.,CASSPLMTYPLRETQYF,TGCGCCAGCAGCCCCTTAATGACGTATCCCTTGAGGGAGACCCAGTACTTC
TRBJ2-1,TRBD2,TRBV19,.,CASTFSQGLAGANEQFF,TGTGCCAGTACCTTTAGCCAGGGACTAGCGGGAGCTAATGAGCAGTTCTTC
TRBJ2-2,.,TRBV19,.,CASAPGDTGELFF,TGTGCCAGCGCCCCTGGAGACACCGGGGAGCTGTTTTTT
TRBJ2-5,.,TRBV18,few,CASSPPTGLQETQYF,TGTGCCAGCTCACCACCGACAGGACTTCAAGAGACCCAGTACTTC
TRBJ2-5,TRBD1,TRBV5-1,.,CASSSGQGQETQYF,TGCGCCAGCAGCTCCGGACAGGGCCAAGAGACCCAGTACTTC
TRBJ1-5,.,TRBV19,.,CASSDISNQPQHF,TGTGCCAGTTCTGACATTAGCAATCAGCCCCAGCATTTT
TRBJ2-5,.,TRBV7-9,.,CASRGQETQYF,TGTGCCAGCCGGGGGCAAGAGACCCAGTACTTC
TRBJ1-1,TRBD1,TRBV11-2,.,CASSLIPGQGAGSDFF,TGTGCCAGCAGCTTAATCCCAGGACAGGGGGCCGGGTCTGATTTCTTT
TRBJ1-2,TRBD1,TRBV5-8,.,CASSYSTGEIYGYTF,TGTGCCAGCAGCTATTCGACAGGGGAAATCTATGGCTACACCTTC
TRBJ1-2,TRBD1,TRBV18,.,CASSPPGTGGYSNYGYTF,TGTGCCAGCTCACCGCCTGGGACAGGGGGCTACTCCAACTATGGCTACACCTTC
TRBJ2-7,.,TRBV6-1,.,CASGRAYEQYF,TGTGCCAGCGGCAGGGCCTACGAGCAGTACTTC
TRBJ2-3,.,TRBV5-1,.,CASSLERKPTDTQYF,TGCGCCAGCAGCTTGGAGCGGAAACCCACAGATACGCAGTATTTT
TRBJ1-6,.,TRBV6-5,.,CASSYEQGNSPLHF,TGTGCCAGCAGTTACGAGCAGGGAAATTCACCCCTCCACTTT
TRBJ1-2,.,TRBV6-6,.,CATSLGGSYGYTF,TGTGCCACTTCCCTCGGAGGGAGCTATGGCTACACCTTC
TRBJ1-1,TRBD1,TRBV7-2,.,CASSLFDRDTEAFF,TGTGCCAGCAGCTTATTCGACAGGGACACTGAAGCTTTCTTT
TRBJ2-1,.,TRBV5-1,.,CASSLGSYNEQFF,TGCGCCAGCAGCTTGGGTAGCTACAATGAGCAGTTCTTC
TRBJ2-1,.,TRBV4-3,.,CASSHRLGGEQFF,TGCGCCAGCAGCCACCGTCTCGGGGGTGAGCAGTTCTTC
TRBJ2-7,TRBD1,TRBV19,.,CASAGTAYEQYF,TGTGCCAGTGCCGGGACAGCCTACGAGCAGTACTTC
TRBJ2-7,TRBD1,TRBV10-3,.,CASGQGAVGEQYF,TGTGCCTCCGGTCAGGGGGCAGTAGGCGAGCAGTACTTC
TRBJ1-3,.,TRBV6-5,.,CASSSPTASGNTIYF,TGTGCCAGCAGTTCCCCGACAGCTTCTGGAAACACCATATATTTT
TRBJ1-6,.,TRBV10-2,few,CASSESGGRDSPLHF,TGCGCCAGCAGTGAGTCGGGGGGTAGAGATTCACCCCTCCACTTT
TRBJ1-4,.,TRBV5-8,few,CASMVPMGQGEKLFF,TGTGCCAGCATGGTCCCGATGGGCCAGGGGGAAAAACTGTTTTTT
TRBJ1-1,.,TRBV7-8,once,CASSLEGGVTEAFF,TGTGCCAGCAGCTTAGAAGGGGGTGTCACTGAAGCTTTCTTT
TRBJ2-1,.,TRBV7-2,.,CASSLPGTPQFF,TGTGCCAGCAGCCTCCCCGGGACTCCTCAGTTCTTC
TRBJ1-5,.,TRBV19,.,CASSPRTQGWGNQPQHF,TGTGCCAGTAGTCCTCGTACACAGGGTTGGGGCAATCAGCCCCAGCATTTT
TRBJ2-1,.,TRBV30,.,CAWSRDSGDEQFF,TGTGCCTGGAGTCGGGACTCGGGCGATGAGCAGTTCTTC
TRBJ1-1,.,TRBV5-1,.,CASSLEDSMNTEAFF,TGCGCCAGCAGCTTGGAGGACAGCATGAACACTGAAGCTTTCTTT
TRBJ1-5,.,TRBV5-6,.,CASSLAGQPQHF,TGTGCCAGCAGCTTGGCGGGTCAGCCCCAGCATTTT
TRBJ2-5,TRBD2,TRBV2,.,CASRALAGVGETQYF,TGTGCCAGCAGGGCACTAGCGGGAGTTGGGGAGACCCAGTACTTC
TRBJ2-7,.,TRBV16,.,CASSQYSGLIYEQYF,TGTGCCAGCAGCCAATACTCGGGTTTAATCTACGAGCAGTACTTC
TRBJ2-7,TRBD2,TRBV4-2,.,CASSQDQLAGGYEQYF,TGTGCCAGCAGCCAAGATCAGCTAGCGGGGGGCTACGAGCAGTACTTC
TRBJ1-5,.,TRBV6-5,once,CASSYSWGRGQPQHF,TGTGCCAGCAGTTACTCGTGGGGGCGGGGGCAGCCCCAGCATTTT
TRBJ1-5,.,TRBV15,.,CATSGGRSFNQPQHF,TGTGCCACCAGCGGAGGTCGTTCTTTCAATCAGCCCCAGCATTTT
TRBJ2-1,.,TRBV5-1,.,CASGTTGSTYNEQFF,TGCGCCAGCGGAACTACAGGGTCCACCTACAATGAGCAGTTCTTC